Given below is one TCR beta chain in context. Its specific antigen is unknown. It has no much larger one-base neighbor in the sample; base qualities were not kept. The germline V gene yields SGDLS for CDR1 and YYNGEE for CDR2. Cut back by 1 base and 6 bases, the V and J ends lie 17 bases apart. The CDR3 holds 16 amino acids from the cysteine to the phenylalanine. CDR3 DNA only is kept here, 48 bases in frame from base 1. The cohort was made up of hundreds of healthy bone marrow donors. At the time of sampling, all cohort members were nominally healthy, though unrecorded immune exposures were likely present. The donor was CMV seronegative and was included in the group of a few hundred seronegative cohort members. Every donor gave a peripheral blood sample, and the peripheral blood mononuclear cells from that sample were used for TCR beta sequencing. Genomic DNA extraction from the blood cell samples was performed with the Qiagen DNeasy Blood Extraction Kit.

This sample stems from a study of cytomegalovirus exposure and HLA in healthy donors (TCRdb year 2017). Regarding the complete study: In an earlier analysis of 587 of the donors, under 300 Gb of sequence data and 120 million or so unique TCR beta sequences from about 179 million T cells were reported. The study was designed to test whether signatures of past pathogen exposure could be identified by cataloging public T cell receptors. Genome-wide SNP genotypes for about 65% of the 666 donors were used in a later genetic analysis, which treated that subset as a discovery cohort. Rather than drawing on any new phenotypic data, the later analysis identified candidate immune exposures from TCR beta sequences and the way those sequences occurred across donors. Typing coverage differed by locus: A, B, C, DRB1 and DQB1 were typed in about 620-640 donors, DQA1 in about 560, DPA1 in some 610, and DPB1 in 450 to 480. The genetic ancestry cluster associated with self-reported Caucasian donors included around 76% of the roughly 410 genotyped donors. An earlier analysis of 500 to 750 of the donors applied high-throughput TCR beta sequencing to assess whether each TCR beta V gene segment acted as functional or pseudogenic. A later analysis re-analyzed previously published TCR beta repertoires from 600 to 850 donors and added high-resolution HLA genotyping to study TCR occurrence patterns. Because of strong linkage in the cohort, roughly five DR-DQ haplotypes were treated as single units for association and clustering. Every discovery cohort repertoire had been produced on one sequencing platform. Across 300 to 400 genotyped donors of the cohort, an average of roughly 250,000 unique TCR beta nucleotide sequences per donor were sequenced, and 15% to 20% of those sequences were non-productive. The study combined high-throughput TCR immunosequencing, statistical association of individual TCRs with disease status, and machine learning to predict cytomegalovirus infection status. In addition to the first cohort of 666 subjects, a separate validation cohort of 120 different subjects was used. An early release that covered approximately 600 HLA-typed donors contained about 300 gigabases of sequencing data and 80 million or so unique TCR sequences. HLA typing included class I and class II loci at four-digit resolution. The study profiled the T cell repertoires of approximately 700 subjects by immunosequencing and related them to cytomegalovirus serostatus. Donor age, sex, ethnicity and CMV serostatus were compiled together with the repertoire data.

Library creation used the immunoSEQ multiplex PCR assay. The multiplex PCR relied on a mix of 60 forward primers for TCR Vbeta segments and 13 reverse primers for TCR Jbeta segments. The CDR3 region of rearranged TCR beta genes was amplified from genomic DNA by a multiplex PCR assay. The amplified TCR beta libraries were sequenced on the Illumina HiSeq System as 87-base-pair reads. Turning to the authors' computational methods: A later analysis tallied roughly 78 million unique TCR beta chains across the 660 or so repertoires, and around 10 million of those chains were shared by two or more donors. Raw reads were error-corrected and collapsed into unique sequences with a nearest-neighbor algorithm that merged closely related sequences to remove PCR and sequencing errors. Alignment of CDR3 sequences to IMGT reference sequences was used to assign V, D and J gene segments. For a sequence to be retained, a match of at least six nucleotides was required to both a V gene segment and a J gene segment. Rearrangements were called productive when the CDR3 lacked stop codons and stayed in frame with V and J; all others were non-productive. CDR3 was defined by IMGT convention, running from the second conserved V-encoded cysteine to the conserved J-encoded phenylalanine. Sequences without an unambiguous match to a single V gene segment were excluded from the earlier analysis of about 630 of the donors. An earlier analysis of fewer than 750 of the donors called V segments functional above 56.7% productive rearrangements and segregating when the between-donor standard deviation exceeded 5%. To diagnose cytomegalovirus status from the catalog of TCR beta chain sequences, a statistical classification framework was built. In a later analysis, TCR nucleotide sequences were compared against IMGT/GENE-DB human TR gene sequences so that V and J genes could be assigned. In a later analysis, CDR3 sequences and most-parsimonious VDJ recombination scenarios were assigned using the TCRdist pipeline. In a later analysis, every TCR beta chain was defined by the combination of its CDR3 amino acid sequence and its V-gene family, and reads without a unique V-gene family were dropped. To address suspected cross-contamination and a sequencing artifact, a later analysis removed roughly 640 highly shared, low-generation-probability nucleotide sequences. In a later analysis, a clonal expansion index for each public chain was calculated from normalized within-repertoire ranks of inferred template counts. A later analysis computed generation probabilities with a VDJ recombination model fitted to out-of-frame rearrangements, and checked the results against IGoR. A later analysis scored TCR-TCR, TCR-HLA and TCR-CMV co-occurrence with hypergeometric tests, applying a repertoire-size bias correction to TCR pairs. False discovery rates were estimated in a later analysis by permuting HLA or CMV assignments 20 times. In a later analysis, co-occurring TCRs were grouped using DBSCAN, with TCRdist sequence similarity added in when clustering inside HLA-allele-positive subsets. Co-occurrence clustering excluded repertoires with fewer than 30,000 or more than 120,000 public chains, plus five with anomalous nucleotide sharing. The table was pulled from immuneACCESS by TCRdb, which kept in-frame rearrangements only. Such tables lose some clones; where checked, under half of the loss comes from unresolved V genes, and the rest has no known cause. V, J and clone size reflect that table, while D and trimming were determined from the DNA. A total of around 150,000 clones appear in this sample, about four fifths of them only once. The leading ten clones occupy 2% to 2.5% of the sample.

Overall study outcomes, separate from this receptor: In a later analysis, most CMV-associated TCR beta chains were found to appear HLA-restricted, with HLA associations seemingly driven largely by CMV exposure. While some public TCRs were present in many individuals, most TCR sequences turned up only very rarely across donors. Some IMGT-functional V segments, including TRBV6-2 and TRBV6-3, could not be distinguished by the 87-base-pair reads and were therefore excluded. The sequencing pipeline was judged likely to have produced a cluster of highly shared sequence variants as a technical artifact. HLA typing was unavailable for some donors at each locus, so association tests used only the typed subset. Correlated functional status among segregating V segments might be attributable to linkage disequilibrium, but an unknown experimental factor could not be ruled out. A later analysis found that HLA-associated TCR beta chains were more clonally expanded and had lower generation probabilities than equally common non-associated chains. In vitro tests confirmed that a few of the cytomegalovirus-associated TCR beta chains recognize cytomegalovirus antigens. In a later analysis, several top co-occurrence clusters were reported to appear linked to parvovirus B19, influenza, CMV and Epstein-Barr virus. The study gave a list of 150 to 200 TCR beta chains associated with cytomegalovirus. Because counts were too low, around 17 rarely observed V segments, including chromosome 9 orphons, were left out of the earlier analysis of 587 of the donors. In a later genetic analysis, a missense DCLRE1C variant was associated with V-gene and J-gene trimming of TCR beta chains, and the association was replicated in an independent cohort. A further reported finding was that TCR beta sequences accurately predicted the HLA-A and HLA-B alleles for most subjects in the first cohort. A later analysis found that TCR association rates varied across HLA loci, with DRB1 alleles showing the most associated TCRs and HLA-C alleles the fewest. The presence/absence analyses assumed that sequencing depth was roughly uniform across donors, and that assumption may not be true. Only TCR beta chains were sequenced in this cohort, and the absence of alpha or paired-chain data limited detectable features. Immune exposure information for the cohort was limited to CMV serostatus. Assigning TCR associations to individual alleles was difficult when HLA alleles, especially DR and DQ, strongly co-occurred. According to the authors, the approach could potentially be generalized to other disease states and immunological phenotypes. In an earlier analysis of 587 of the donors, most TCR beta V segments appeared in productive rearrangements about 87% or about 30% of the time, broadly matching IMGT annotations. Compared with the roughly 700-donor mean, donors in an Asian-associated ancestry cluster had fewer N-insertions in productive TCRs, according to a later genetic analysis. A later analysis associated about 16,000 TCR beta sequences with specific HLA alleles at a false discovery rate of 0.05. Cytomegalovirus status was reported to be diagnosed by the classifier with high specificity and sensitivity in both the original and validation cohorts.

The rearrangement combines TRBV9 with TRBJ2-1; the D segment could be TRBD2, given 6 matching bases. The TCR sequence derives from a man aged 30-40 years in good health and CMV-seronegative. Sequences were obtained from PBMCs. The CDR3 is CASSVTRGRRANEQFF. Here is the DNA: TGTGCCAGCAGCGTAACGCGGGGCCGGAGGGCCAATGAGCAGTTCTTC. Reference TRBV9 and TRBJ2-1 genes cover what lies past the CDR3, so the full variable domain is DSGVTQTPKHLITATGQRVTLRCSPRSGDLSVYWYQQSLDQGLQFLIQYYNGEERAKGNILERFSAQQFPDLHSELNLSSLELGDSALYFCASSVTRGRRANEQFFGPGTRLTVL.